The T cell receptor (beta chain) described here comes from a study of blood T cell repertoires in COVID-19. On the study more broadly: Samples came from the United States, Italy and Spain, spanning acute and convalescent COVID-19. PBMCs, B-cell-depleted T cells, or T cells were the source of the cDNA or gDNA that made up the material.

Libraries were prepared by immunoSEQ multiplex PCR; TCRdb keeps only in-frame clonotypes and omits some of them. This table has about 110,000 clones, around four fifths appearing once. Trimming removed 1 base from V and 5 bases from J, with 8 bases in between. The CDR3 is 13 amino acids. The germline V gene encodes CDR1 MNHEY and CDR2 SMNVEV (reference sequence). Sequenced sample: peripheral blood. The chain combines TRBV27 with TRBJ2-5; D might be TRBD1 (6 bases). The source of this sequence is a woman aged 55-70 years with acute or convalescent COVID-19. For the CDR3, the DNA is TGTGCCAGCAGTTTATACAGGGCGGAGACCCAGTACTTC. It codes for CASSLYRAETQYF.